Sequencing of this TCR beta chain was carried out in a study of PD-L1 blockade in urothelial cancer. About the research overall: Of prior chemotherapy regimens, patients had received between 0 and 3. Counts from blood samples showed a median of around 150,000 T cells.

Trimming left V 3 bases short and J 4 bases short, with 18 bases between. The CDR3 runs to 16 residues. CDR1 and CDR2 from the germline V gene are ENHRY and SYGVKD. Assay used: immunoSEQ multiplex PCR; TCRdb lists only in-frame clones, some missing. This sample has tens of thousands of clones; 75% to 90% occur once, and the top ten carry about 15%. Time point denoted: pretreatment peripheral blood. Sequenced material: PBMCs, taken around atezolizumab (anti-PD-L1) treatment. The clonotype was recovered from a man in his 60s with urothelial cancer. The rearrangement joins TRBV10-3 to TRBJ1-2; no firm D call. As DNA, the CDR3 is TGTGCCATCAGTGACCCCGGGCGGGATCTGACCTATGGCTACACCTTC. It codes for CAISDPGRDLTYGYTF.